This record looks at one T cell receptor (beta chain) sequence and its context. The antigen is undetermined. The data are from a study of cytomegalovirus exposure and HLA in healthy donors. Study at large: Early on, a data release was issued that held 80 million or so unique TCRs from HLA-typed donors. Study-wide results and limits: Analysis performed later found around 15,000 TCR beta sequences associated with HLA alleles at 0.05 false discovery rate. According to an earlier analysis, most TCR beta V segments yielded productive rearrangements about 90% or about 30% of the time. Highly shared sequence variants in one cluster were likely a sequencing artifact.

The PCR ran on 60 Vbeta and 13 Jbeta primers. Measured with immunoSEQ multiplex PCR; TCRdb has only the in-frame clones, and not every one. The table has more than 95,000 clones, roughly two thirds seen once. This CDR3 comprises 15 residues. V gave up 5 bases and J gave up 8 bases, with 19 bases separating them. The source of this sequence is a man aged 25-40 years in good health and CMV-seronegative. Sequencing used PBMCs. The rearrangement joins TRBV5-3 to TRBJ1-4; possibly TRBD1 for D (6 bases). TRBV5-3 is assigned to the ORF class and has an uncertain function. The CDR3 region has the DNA TGTGCCAGAAGTTTCCCCCAGGGGAGGGGGGAAAAACTGTTTTTT. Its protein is CARSFPQGRGEKLFF.